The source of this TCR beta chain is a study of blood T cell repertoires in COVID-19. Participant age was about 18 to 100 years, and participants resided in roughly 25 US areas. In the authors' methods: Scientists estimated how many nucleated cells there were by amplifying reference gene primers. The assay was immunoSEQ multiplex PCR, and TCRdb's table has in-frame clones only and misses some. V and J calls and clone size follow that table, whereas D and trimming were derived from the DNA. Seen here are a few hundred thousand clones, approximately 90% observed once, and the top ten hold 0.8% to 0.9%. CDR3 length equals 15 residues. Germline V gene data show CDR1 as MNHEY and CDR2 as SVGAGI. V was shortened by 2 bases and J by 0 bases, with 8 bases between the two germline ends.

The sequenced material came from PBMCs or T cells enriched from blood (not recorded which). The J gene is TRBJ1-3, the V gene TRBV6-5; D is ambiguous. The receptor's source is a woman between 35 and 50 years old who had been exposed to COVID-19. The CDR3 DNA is TGTGCCAGCAGTTACGAGGCAGCCTCTGGAAACACCATATATTTT. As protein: CASSYEAASGNTIYF.